The clone carrying this T cell receptor (beta chain) was picked up one time. The data are from a study of blood T cell repertoires in COVID-19. The CDR3 runs to 16 residues. The V end was cut by 5 bases, the J end by 5 bases, with 21 bases between. Germline V gene sequence: CDR1 SEHNR, CDR2 FQNEAQ (reference sequence). TCRdb keeps only in-frame clones here, not all; method: immunoSEQ multiplex PCR. The sample gives 40,000 to 50,000 clones, about 86% of which show up once; 59% is in the top ten. The sample was peripheral blood. This TCR was recovered from a man between 65 and 80 years old with acute or convalescent COVID-19. The chain couples TRBV7-9 to TRBJ1-1, with a weak D call TRBD1 (5 bases). The CDR3 DNA reads as TGTGCCAGCAGCCCCGGGGGGGGGAGCTATGGGACTGAAGCTTTCTTT. It specifies CASSPGGGSYGTEAFF.